One sample yielded the 23 T cell receptor beta chains listed below, sequenced in a study of response to subunit inactivated influenza vaccine. TCRdb independently ran MiXCR on the RT-PCR reads; one entry per CDR3 protein. The sample lists about 240,000 distinct CDR3 sequences, more than 9% occurring once. The source was non-naive T cells sorted from PBMCs, collected approximately 15 days before vaccination. Receptors were obtained from a middle-aged man who received an inactivated influenza vaccine.

The chain employs TRBV7-2 and TRBJ1-1; D is unclear. Trimming took 2 bases from V and 1 from J, leaving 11 bases between them. Germline V CDR1 and CDR2: SGHTA, FQGNSA. This CDR3 has 15 residues. The CDR3 region has the DNA TGTGCCAGCAGCTTAAGTCTTCCAGGGAACACTGAAGCTTTCTTT. Protein product: CASSLSLPGNTEAFF.

The chain couples TRBV2 to TRBJ1-5; D might be TRBD1 (6 bases). The CDR3 covers 15 residues. Trimming left V 7 bases short and J 1 base short, with 14 bases between. Looked up from germline, CDR1 is SNHLY and CDR2 is FYNNEI. The CDR3 DNA is TGTGCCAGCACCGGGACAAGCTTCAGCAATCAGCCCCAGCATTTT. Translating it yields CASTGTSFSNQPQHF.

This clonotype has at least ten counts. The V call is TRBV7-2, the J call TRBJ1-2, with 7 bases fitting TRBD1. The CDR3 has 13 amino acids. V lost 0 bases, J lost 8 bases, and 3 bases stayed unmatched. CDR1 is SGHTA, CDR2 FQGNSA, per germline. The CDR3 region has the DNA TGTGCCAGCAGCTTAGCACAGGGGTTAGGCTACACCTTC. This translates into CASSLAQGLGYTF.

This chain connects TRBV20-1 to TRBJ1-1; D possibly corresponds to TRBD1 (5 bases). Germline CDR1 is DFQATT and CDR2 is SNEGSKA (reference sequence). The length of the CDR3 is 13 residues. V lost 3 bases and J lost 6, with 14 bases in between. The chain's CDR3 is CSARRGYNAEAFF. Here the CDR3 DNA reads TGCAGTGCTAGGCGGGGCTATAACGCTGAAGCTTTCTTT.

This clonotype came up a few times. The chain employs TRBV10-3 and TRBJ2-1; 7 nucleotides align to TRBD2. Germline values: CDR1 ENHRY, CDR2 SYGVKD. The CDR3 has 15 amino acids. J gave up 2 bases and V 4 bases, and 5 bases lay outside the gene matches. Here the CDR3 reads CAISGGGSTYNEQFF. CDR3 bases: TGTGCCATCAGTGGGGGCGGGAGTACCTACAATGAGCAGTTCTTC.

This clonotype was picked up a small number of times. V is TRBV4-2 and J is TRBJ2-2, with D possibly being TRBD2 (6 bases). The CDR3 extends over 16 amino acids. The germline CDR1 and CDR2 sequences are LGHNA and YNFKEQ. The V end was cut by 3 bases, the J end by 4 bases, with 15 bases between. The DNA of the CDR3 is TGTGCCAGCAGCCACCCAGGGACTCCGGGCACCGGGGAGCTGTTTTTT. Translated: CASSHPGTPGTGELFF.

This clonotype showed up just a few times. The chain couples TRBV5-6 to TRBJ2-2; 11 nucleotides match TRBD1. The CDR3 extends over 15 amino acids. In germline, CDR1 is SGHDT, CDR2 YYEEEE. V lost 2 bases to trimming and J lost 5 bases; unmatched junction nucleotides: 2. The CDR3 loop reads CASSFGQGATGELFF. In nucleotides, the CDR3 is TGTGCCAGCAGCTTTGGACAGGGGGCGACCGGGGAGCTGTTTTTT.

Ten or more counts support this clonotype. The CDR3 here is CASSQPHTGELFF. CDR3 bases: TGTGCCAGCAGCCAACCCCACACCGGGGAGCTGTTTTTT. The chain is built from TRBV3-1 and TRBJ2-2; D is undetermined. Trimming shortened V by 2 bases and J by 3 bases, and 4 bases separated the two germline ends. The V gene's germline CDR1 is LGHDT and CDR2 YNNKEL (reference sequence). The CDR3 loop spans 13 amino acids.

This clonotype has only a few counts. The V gene is TRBV5-5, the J gene TRBJ1-2; the match to TRBD1 covers 7 bases. The length of the CDR3 is 14 residues. With V trimmed by 2 bases and J by 8 bases, 9 bases remained unmatched. The germline CDR1 and CDR2 sequences are SGHKS and YYEKEE (reference sequence). CDR3: CASSLGRGAAGYTF. The CDR3 DNA follows: TGTGCCAGCAGCTTAGGCAGGGGGGCTGCCGGCTACACCTTC.

This rearrangement joins TRBV5-6 to TRBJ2-4, with D perhaps TRBD1 (5 bases). The V gene's germline CDR1 is SGHDT and CDR2 YYEEEE. Between the trimmed V and J ends, which lost 4 bases and 0 bases, there was a span of 20 bases. The CDR3 spans 18 residues. The CDR3 region has the DNA TGTGCCAGCAGCGTTCGACTGTTGACAGATATAGCCAAAAACATTCAGTACTTC. Protein sequence: CASSVRLLTDIAKNIQYF.

The sample holds many counts of this clonotype. The chain uses TRBV24-1 and TRBJ1-1; 8 positions agree with TRBD1. V lost 4 bases and J lost 14; bases outside the gene matches: 11. The CDR3 spans 13 residues. CDR1 and CDR2 from the germline V gene are KGHDR and SFDVKD. The CDR3 bases are TGTGCCACCAGTGAGATACAGGGGGGACCCACCTTCTTT. Translated, it gives CATSEIQGGPTFF.

This clonotype occurred a few times. The chain links TRBV28 to TRBJ1-2; the D is unclear. Germline CDR1 is MDHEN and CDR2 is SYDVKM. The CDR3 contains 12 residues. Trimming stripped 6 bases from V and 4 bases from J, with 9 bases between. The CDR3 DNA reads TGTGCCAGCAGGCCGAATGGCTATGGCTACACCTTC. It is translated as CASRPNGYGYTF.

In DNA form, the CDR3 reads TGCAGCGTGGGAACAGGGGGCTTAAACATTCAGTACTTC. This sequence encodes CSVGTGGLNIQYF. The chain recombines TRBV29-1 with TRBJ2-4, with TRBD1 matching over 9 bases. The J segment lost 6 bases and the V segment lost 6 bases, leaving 6 bases of the junction unmatched. The CDR3 runs to 13 residues. The germline V gene has CDR1 SQVTM and CDR2 ANQGSEA.

The table lists this clonotype with a few counts. This chain connects TRBV7-9 to TRBJ2-2; 11 bases line up with TRBD2. Germline V lookup: CDR1 SEHNR, CDR2 FQNEAQ (reference sequence). The CDR3 runs to 17 residues. The V segment lost 5 bases and the J segment 0 bases; nucleotides outside the gene matches: 5. The CDR3 nucleotides are TGTGCCAGCAGCCGCGGACTAGCGGGCCCGAACACCGGGGAGCTGTTTTTT. It codes for CASSRGLAGPNTGELFF.

The CDR3 sequence is CASSYVPGGNYGYTF. The CDR3 bases are TGTGCCAGCAGTTACGTGCCAGGGGGCAACTATGGCTACACCTTC. This rearrangement joins TRBV6-2 or TRBV6-3 to TRBJ1-2; TRBD1 matches 8 bases. In germline, CDR1 is MNHEY, CDR2 SVGEGT. CDR3 length equals 15 residues. The junction had 4 bases not matched to a gene; V was cut back by 2 bases and J by 2 bases.

This clonotype was found many times. The V and J genes are TRBV10-3 and TRBJ2-2; possible D gene TRBD1, 6 bases. The CDR3 is 17 amino acids. Germline V gene sequence: CDR1 ENHRY, CDR2 SYGVKD. Trimming took 4 bases from V and 0 from J, leaving 15 bases between them. The CDR3 loop is CAISGGQTVANTGELFF. CDR3 nucleotides: TGTGCCATCAGTGGAGGACAGACCGTCGCGAACACCGGGGAGCTGTTTTTT.

This clonotype has at least ten counts. V is TRBV9 and J is TRBJ2-1; TRBD2 is a possible D gene (5 bases). The germline V gene encodes CDR1 SGDLS and CDR2 YYNGEE. Between the trimmed V and J ends, which lost 0 bases and 3 bases, there was a span of 10 bases. The CDR3 is made up of 15 amino acids. CDR3: CASSVVVGDYNEQFF. As DNA, the CDR3 is TGTGCCAGCAGCGTAGTGGTGGGAGACTACAATGAGCAGTTCTTC.

This clonotype was recorded a few times. The chain uses TRBV7-2 and TRBJ1-2; 11 bases are a match to TRBD1. CDR3 size: 16 residues. CDR1 and CDR2 from the germline V gene are SGHTA and FQGNSA. Losses at the gene ends were 5 bases for V and 5 bases for J; bases not matched to a gene: 10. The CDR3 reads CASSPGQGAYVYGYTF. CDR3 in DNA: TGTGCCAGCAGCCCCGGACAGGGGGCTTATGTTTATGGCTACACCTTC.

Many counts were recorded for this clonotype. As DNA, the CDR3 is TGTGCCAGCAGCGCCCGGACGGAAGAGACCCAGTACTTC. It specifies CASSARTEETQYF. The chain joins TRBV7-9 to TRBJ2-5; no clear D. V shed 5 bases and J shed 3 bases, with 10 bases lying between them. CDR1 SEHNR and CDR2 FQNEAQ come from the germline V gene (reference sequence). There are 13 residues in the CDR3.

The gene calls are TRBV5-6 and TRBJ2-1; maybe TRBD2 (6 bases). Germline V gene sequence: CDR1 SGHDT, CDR2 YYEEEE. The CDR3 consists of 16 residues. The ends were cut back, 4 bases at V and 0 bases at J, with 14 bases in the middle. The CDR3 loop is CASSGGGIGSYNEQFF. DNA of the CDR3: TGTGCCAGCAGCGGTGGGGGGATCGGCTCCTACAATGAGCAGTTCTTC.

The table lists this clonotype with a few counts. The chain links TRBV14 to TRBJ2-1; 14 bases map to TRBD2. Germline V gene sequence: CDR1 SGHDN, CDR2 FVKESK. The CDR3 is 19 amino acids. Trimming removed 4 bases from V and 2 bases from J; junction bases left unmatched: 10. The CDR3 nucleotides are TGTGCCAGCAGCCGAACCGGGACTAGCGGGGGCGGACCCTACAATGAGCAGTTCTTC. This sequence encodes CASSRTGTSGGGPYNEQFF. The full variable domain, rest sourced from reference TRBV14 and TRBJ2-1, is EAGVTQFPSHSVIEKGQTVTLRCDPISGHDNLYWYRRVMGKEIKFLLHFVKESKQDESGMPNNRFLAERTGGTYSTLKVQPAELEDSGVYFCASSRTGTSGGGPYNEQFFGPGTRLTVL.

In this sample, this clonotype turned up a few times. The chain is built from TRBV7-8 and TRBJ2-1; TRBD2 agrees at 8 bases. Per germline, CDR1 SGHVS and CDR2 FQNEAQ. The V segment lost 5 bases and the J segment 1 base; nucleotides outside the gene matches: 7. This CDR3 is built from 16 residues. As DNA, the CDR3 is TGTGCCAGCAGCCTAATTAGCGGGATTTCCTACAATGAGCAGTTCTTC. This codes for CASSLISGISYNEQFF.

This clonotype has just a few counts. This chain connects TRBV15 to TRBJ1-4; TRBD1 is a possible D gene (6 bases). The CDR3 is 15 residues long. CDR1 is LNHNV, CDR2 YYDKDF, per germline (reference sequence). V dropped 5 bases and J dropped 2 bases, with 12 bases sitting between them. This CDR3 is CATSRTRGTNEKLFF. For the CDR3, the DNA is TGTGCCACCAGCCGGACCAGGGGCACTAATGAAAAACTGTTTTTT.